Below are 10 T cell receptor beta chains sequenced from a single sample in a study of Ad26.COV2.S vaccination and SARS-CoV-2 variants. As for treatment: some 20 received Ad26.COV2.S at low or high dose, single or two shots; about 5 received placebo; per-sample allocation not given. Sampling took place 63 days after the first vaccine or placebo injection. Sequencing used immunoSEQ multiplex PCR; TCRdb keeps in-frame clones, though not all of them. The table includes approximately 410,000 clones, around 87% detected once. Sequencing used peripheral blood, obtained in a trial of Ad26.COV2.S vaccine versus placebo. All receptors come from a person aged 18 to 59 who received the Ad26.COV2.S COVID-19 vaccine or a placebo.

J is TRBJ1-6 and V is TRBV7-2; the D gene is possibly TRBD1 (6 bases). The CDR3 loop spans 15 amino acids. V dropped 4 bases and J dropped 6 bases, with 13 bases sitting between them. CDR1 and CDR2 from the germline V gene are SGHTA and FQGNSA. CDR3 sequence (DNA): TGTGCCAGCAGCTCCCGGACAGCTCTTAATTCACCCCTCCACTTT. It translates to CASSSRTALNSPLHF.

The chain couples TRBV19 to TRBJ2-1, with D maybe TRBD2 (7 bases). V was trimmed by 3 bases and J by 4 bases, leaving 16 bases between them. Looked up from germline, CDR1 is LNHDA and CDR2 is SQIVND (reference sequence). This CDR3 comprises 16 residues. This chain's CDR3 is CASSISVGGPYNEQFF. CDR3 bases: TGTGCCAGTAGTATCTCCGTGGGGGGGCCATACAATGAGCAGTTCTTC.

This clone came up once. The genes are TRBV7-9 and TRBJ1-2, with no clear D. Per germline, CDR1 SEHNR and CDR2 FQNEAQ (reference sequence). The CDR3 extends over 13 amino acids. The ends were cut back, 5 bases at V and 8 bases at J, with 15 bases in the middle. The CDR3 loop reads CASSTFSGPGYTF. CDR3 nucleotide sequence: TGTGCCAGCAGCACTTTCTCCGGGCCGGGCTACACCTTC.

The rearrangement links TRBV5-4 to TRBJ2-7; D unresolved. V lost 4 bases to trimming and J lost 4 bases, with 6 bases between them. The CDR3 covers 11 residues. Germline V gives CDR1 SGHNT, CDR2 YYREEE (reference sequence). This chain's CDR3 is CASSLEYEQYF. CDR3 in DNA: TGTGCCAGCAGCCTAGAATACGAGCAGTACTTC.

The V gene is TRBV7-9, the J gene TRBJ2-7; 7 positions match TRBD1. With V trimmed by 6 bases and J by 4 bases, 12 bases remained unmatched. Germline CDR1 reads SEHNR; CDR2 reads FQNEAQ (reference sequence). The CDR3 length is 15 residues. In nucleotides, the CDR3 is TGTGCCAGCAGTAGGCCAGGACAGGTACTTTACGAGCAGTACTTC. Translating it yields CASSRPGQVLYEQYF.

V is TRBV7-2 and J is TRBJ1-1, with D possibly matching TRBD1 (6 bases). CDR1 is SGHTA, CDR2 FQGNSA, per germline. V was cut by 3 bases and J by 6 bases, with 14 bases left in between. This CDR3 has 14 residues. The CDR3 nucleotides read TGTGCCAGCAGCTTGTCAGGGGATTTCCCTGAAGCTTTCTTT. It specifies CASSLSGDFPEAFF.

The chain employs TRBV5-1 and TRBJ2-7; D call uncertain. The germline CDR1 and CDR2 sequences are SGHRS and YFSETQ. The CDR3 has 16 residues. V was cut by 0 bases and J by 3 bases, with 16 bases left in between. CDR3 nucleotide sequence: TGCGCCAGCAGCTTGGCCTCAAGCAGGCAGGACTACGAGCAGTACTTC. It translates to CASSLASSRQDYEQYF.

Only a few counts were recorded for this clone. This chain uses TRBV5-4 with TRBJ1-3; D is ambiguous. The CDR3 loop spans 13 amino acids. V was cut by 4 bases and J by 4 bases, with 9 bases left in between. CDR1 SGHNT and CDR2 YYREEE come from the germline V gene (reference sequence). For the CDR3, the DNA is TGTGCCAGCAGCATCCCGACAGGAAACACCATATATTTT. Protein sequence: CASSIPTGNTIYF.

The chain joins TRBV11-3 to TRBJ2-7; D assignment may be TRBD1 or TRBD2 (5 bases each). This CDR3 comprises 15 residues. Between the trimmed V and J ends, which lost 5 bases and 3 bases, there was a span of 17 bases. Germline CDR1 and CDR2: SGHNT and YENEEA. CDR3 nucleotides: TGTGCCAGCAGCACCCGGGACGGGGAAGGCTACGAGCAGTACTTC. Its protein product is CASSTRDGEGYEQYF.

V is TRBV9 and J is TRBJ2-7; tentative D call: TRBD1 (6 bases). Germline V gene sequence: CDR1 SGDLS, CDR2 YYNGEE. The CDR3 runs to 15 residues. V lost 4 bases and J 0 bases, leaving 14 bases between the germline ends. CDR3: CASSPRDTASYEQYF. CDR3 nucleotides: TGTGCCAGCAGCCCTCGGGACACCGCCTCCTACGAGCAGTACTTC. Using reference TRBV9 and TRBJ2-7 for the parts outside the CDR3, the full variable domain is DSGVTQTPKHLITATGQRVTLRCSPRSGDLSVYWYQQSLDQGLQFLIQYYNGEERAKGNILERFSAQQFPDLHSELNLSSLELGDSALYFCASSPRDTASYEQYFGPGTRLTVT.